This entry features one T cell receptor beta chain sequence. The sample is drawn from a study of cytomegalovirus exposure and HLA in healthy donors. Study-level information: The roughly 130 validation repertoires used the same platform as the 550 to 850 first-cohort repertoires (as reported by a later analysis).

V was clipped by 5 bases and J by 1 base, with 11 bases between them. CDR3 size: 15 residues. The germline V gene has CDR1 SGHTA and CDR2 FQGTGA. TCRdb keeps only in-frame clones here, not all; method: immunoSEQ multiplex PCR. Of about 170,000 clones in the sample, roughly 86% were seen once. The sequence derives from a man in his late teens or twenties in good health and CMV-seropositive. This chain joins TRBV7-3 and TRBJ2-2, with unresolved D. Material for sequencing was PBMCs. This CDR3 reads CASSPRGGNTGELFF. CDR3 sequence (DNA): TGTGCCAGCAGCCCGCGAGGCGGGAACACCGGGGAGCTGTTTTTT.